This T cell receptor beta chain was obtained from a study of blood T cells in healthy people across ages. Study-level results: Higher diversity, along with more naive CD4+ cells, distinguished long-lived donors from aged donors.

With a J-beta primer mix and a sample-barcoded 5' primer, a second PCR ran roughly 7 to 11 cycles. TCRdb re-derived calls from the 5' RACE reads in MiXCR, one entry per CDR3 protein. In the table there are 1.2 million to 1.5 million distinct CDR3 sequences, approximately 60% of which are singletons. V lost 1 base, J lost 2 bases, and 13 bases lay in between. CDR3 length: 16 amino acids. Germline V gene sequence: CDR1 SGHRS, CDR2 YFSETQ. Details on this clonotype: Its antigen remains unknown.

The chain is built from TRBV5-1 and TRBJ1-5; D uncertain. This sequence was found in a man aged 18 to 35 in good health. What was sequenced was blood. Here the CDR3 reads CASSLTVLGGNQPQHF. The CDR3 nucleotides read TGCGCCAGCAGCTTGACAGTTTTAGGTGGCAATCAGCCCCAGCATTTT.